This T cell receptor beta chain was sequenced for a study of Ad26.COV2.S vaccination and SARS-CoV-2 variants. Notes on the study in general: Comparability of non-spike TCR breadth was observed across vaccine and placebo recipients. Individuals receiving vaccine had higher spike-specific TCR breadth than placebo recipients did.

The data were produced by immunoSEQ multiplex PCR, yet TCRdb's version contains in-frame clones alone and is incomplete. Among about 400,000 clones listed, about 83% were seen once. Indicated treatment: some 20 received Ad26.COV2.S at low or high dose, single or two shots; 5 received placebo; per-sample allocation not given. The investigators took samples on day 63 after the first vaccine or placebo injection. Germline V gene data show CDR1 as LNHDA and CDR2 as SQIVND (reference sequence). This CDR3 contains 15 residues. Trimming cost V 3 bases and J 3 bases, with 15 bases left between them. About this clone itself: Its antigen is unidentified.

The material sequenced was peripheral blood, taken in a trial of Ad26.COV2.S vaccine versus placebo. The TCR was taken from a person aged 18-65 years who received the Ad26.COV2.S COVID-19 vaccine or a placebo. This rearrangement joins TRBV19 to TRBJ2-7; perhaps TRBD2 as D (6 bases). CDR3 in DNA: TGTGCCAGTAGTATGGGTTGGGGGGTAAACTACGAGCAGTACTTC. Protein sequence: CASSMGWGVNYEQYF.